This TCR beta chain comes out of a study of shared clonotypes between healthy human individuals. Samples underwent the assay at deep level. In the original analysis: Filtering differed for immunoSEQ, which gave only junction sequences without quality scores. Assay used: immunoSEQ multiplex PCR; TCRdb lists only in-frame clones, some missing. The V and J calls and clone size are taken from that table; D and trimming were inferred from the DNA. The sample lists approximately 470,000 clones, around 73% occurring once. Trimming removed 6 bases from V and 2 bases from J; junction bases left unmatched: 6. CDR1 is MNHNY, CDR2 SVGAGI, per germline (reference sequence). This CDR3 spans 16 amino acids.

This TCR was sampled from a woman aged 40-49 years in good health. Some clones in this sample may be carry-over from other donors' samples. Sequencing was carried out using PBMCs. The gene calls are TRBV6-6 and TRBJ1-3, with 11 bases fitting TRBD1. For the CDR3, the DNA is TGTGCCAGCAGCCTCCGGGGACAGGGGGCTGGAAACACCATATATTTT. Translated: CASSLRGQGAGNTIYF.